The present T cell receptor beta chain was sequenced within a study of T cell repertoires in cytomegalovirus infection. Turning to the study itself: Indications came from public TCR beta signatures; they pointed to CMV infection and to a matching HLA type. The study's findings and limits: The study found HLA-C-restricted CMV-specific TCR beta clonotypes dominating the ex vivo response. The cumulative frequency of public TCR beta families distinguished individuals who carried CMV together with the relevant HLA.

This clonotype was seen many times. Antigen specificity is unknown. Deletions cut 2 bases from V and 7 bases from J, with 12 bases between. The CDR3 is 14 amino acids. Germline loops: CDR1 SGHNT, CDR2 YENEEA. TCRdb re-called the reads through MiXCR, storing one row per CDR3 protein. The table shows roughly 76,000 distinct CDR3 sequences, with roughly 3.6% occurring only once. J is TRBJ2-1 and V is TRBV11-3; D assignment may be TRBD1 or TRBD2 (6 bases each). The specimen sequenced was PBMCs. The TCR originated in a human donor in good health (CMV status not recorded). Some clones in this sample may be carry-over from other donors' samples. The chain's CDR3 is CASSLSWGANEQFF. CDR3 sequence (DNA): TGTGCCAGCAGCTTAAGTTGGGGGGCGAATGAGCAGTTCTTC.